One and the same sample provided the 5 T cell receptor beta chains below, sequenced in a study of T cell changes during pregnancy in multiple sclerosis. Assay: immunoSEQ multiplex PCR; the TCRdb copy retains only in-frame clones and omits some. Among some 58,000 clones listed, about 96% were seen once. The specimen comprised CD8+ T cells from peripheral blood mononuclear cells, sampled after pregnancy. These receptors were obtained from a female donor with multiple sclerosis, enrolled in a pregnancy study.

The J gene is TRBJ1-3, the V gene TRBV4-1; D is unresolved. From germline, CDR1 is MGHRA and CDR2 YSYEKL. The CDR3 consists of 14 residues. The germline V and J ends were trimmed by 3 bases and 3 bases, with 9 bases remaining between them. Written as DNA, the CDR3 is TGCGCCAGCAGCCAGGGAGGACTTGGAAACACCATATATTTT. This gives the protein CASSQGGLGNTIYF.

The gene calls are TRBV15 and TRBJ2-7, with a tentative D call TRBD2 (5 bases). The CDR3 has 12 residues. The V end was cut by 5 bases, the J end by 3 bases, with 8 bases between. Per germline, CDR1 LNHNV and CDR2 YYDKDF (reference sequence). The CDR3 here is CATSRGNYEQYF. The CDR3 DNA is TGTGCCACCAGCCGGGGAAACTACGAGCAGTACTTC.

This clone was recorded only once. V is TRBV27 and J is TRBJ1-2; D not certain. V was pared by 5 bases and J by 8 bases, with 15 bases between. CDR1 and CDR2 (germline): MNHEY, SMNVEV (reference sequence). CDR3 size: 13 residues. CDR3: CASSPPGGKGYTF. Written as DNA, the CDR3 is TGTGCCAGCAGTCCCCCGGGCGGGAAGGGCTACACCTTC.

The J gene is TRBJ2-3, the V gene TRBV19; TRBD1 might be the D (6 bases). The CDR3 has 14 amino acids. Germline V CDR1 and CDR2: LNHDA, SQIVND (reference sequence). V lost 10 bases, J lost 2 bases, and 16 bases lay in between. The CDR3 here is CATLDRSHTDTQYF. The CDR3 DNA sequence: TGTGCCACTCTGGACAGATCCCACACAGATACGCAGTATTTT.

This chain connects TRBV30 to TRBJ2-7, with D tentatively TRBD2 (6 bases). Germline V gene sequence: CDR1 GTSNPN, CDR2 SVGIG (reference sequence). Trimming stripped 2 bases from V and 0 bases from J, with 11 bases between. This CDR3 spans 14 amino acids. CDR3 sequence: CAWSNKGLSYEQYF. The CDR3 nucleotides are TGTGCCTGGAGTAATAAGGGACTCTCCTACGAGCAGTACTTC.